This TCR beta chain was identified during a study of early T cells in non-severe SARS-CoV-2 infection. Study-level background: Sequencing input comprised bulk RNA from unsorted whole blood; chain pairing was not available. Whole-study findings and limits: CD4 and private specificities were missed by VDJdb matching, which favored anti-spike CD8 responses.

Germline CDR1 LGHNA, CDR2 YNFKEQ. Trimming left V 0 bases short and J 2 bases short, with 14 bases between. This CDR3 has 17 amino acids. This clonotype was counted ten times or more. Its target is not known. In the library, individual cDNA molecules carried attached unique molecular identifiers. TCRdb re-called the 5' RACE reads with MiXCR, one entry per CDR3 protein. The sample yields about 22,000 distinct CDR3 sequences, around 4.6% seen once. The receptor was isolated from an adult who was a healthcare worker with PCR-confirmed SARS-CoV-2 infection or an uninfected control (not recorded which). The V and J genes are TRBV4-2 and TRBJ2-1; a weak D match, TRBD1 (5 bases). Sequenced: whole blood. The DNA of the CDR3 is TGTGCCAGCAGCCAAGAGGGGCACCGTATGACCTACAATGAGCAGTTCTTC. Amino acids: CASSQEGHRMTYNEQFF.